A single sample is the source of the 25 T cell receptor beta chains below, sequenced in a study of vaccination effects on CD4 cells after COVID-19. No cognate antigen is known for these TCRs. Here immunoSEQ multiplex PCR was the method, and the copy in TCRdb shows in-frame clones only, minus some. The sample carries tens of thousands of clones, 78% recorded once. After around ten days in culture, the CD4+ T cells were isolated. All participants had two doses of either the BNT162b2 or mRNA-1273 vaccine. Source: CD4+ T cells from PBMCs cultured without peptide, taken after COVID-19 vaccination. Receptors were obtained from a human donor who received a COVID-19 vaccine.

The rearrangement links TRBV3-1 (or the pseudogene TRBV3-2) to TRBJ1-2; D not resolved. Germline loops: CDR1 LGHDT, CDR2 YNNKEL (reference sequence). This CDR3 has 14 residues. Deletions cut 1 base from V and 3 bases from J, with 9 bases between. CDR3 sequence reads: CASSQGSLDYGYTF. The DNA of the CDR3 is TGTGCCAGCAGCCAAGGAAGTCTGGACTATGGCTACACCTTC.

The V call is TRBV7-2, the J call TRBJ2-1, with D uncertain. Germline assignment: CDR1 SGHTA and CDR2 FQGNSA. The ends were cut back, 1 base at V and 0 bases at J, with 10 bases in the middle. CDR3 size: 16 residues. CDR3 residues: CASSLEAGSSYNEQFF. CDR3 in DNA: TGTGCCAGCAGCTTAGAAGCAGGCAGCTCCTACAATGAGCAGTTCTTC.

The rearrangement uses TRBV29-1 and TRBJ1-1, with D unclear. This CDR3 contains 10 residues. The V end was cut by 8 bases, the J end by 4 bases, with 8 bases between. The germline V gene has CDR1 SQVTM and CDR2 ANQGSEA. CDR3 region: CSPGLTEAFF. The CDR3 region has the DNA TGCAGCCCCGGGCTCACTGAAGCTTTCTTT.

V gene TRBV7-9 combines with J gene TRBJ1-1; D call uncertain. The V gene's germline CDR1 is SEHNR and CDR2 FQNEAQ (reference sequence). Trimming removed 5 bases at V and 1 base at J, with 20 bases between. The length of the CDR3 is 17 residues. CDR3: CASSPRPYLGGNTEAFF. DNA for the CDR3: TGTGCCAGCAGCCCCCGGCCATACCTAGGAGGGAACACTGAAGCTTTCTTT.

This clone was seen only a few times. CDR3 residues: CASSLDRNRELFF. The CDR3 coding sequence is TGCGCCAGCAGCTTGGACAGGAACAGGGAGCTGTTTTTT. This sequence joins TRBV5-1 and TRBJ2-2; D is perhaps TRBD1 (5 bases). The CDR3 runs to 13 residues. V lost 0 bases to trimming and J lost 9 bases, with 9 bases between them. The germline V gene encodes CDR1 SGHRS and CDR2 YFSETQ.

V and J are TRBV30 and TRBJ1-5; D ambiguous. This CDR3 is 13 amino acids long. V was trimmed by 1 base and J by 3 bases, leaving 7 bases between them. Germline V gene data show CDR1 as GTSNPN and CDR2 as SVGIG (reference sequence). The CDR3 loop reads CAWSANVNQPQHF. The CDR3, as DNA: TGTGCCTGGAGTGCGAACGTCAATCAGCCCCAGCATTTT. The full variable domain, completed using reference TRBV30 and TRBJ1-5, is SQTIHQWPATLVQPVGSPLSLECTVEGTSNPNLYWYRQAAGRGLQLLFYSVGIGQISSEVPQNLSASRPQDRQFILSSKKLLLSDSGFYLCAWSANVNQPQHFGDGTRLSIL.

This clone was detected a few times. This chain links TRBV2 with TRBJ2-7; 7 bases are shared with TRBD2. In germline, CDR1 is SNHLY, CDR2 FYNNEI. The junction had 5 bases not matched to a gene; V was cut back by 8 bases and J by 10 bases. The CDR3 is made up of 10 amino acids. The CDR3 spells CASQGTTQYF. Here the CDR3 DNA reads TGTGCCAGCCAAGGGACTACTCAGTACTTC.

This chain joins TRBV20-1 and TRBJ2-5; D gene uncertain. Germline CDR1 is DFQATT and CDR2 is SNEGSKA (reference sequence). The germline V and J ends were trimmed by 3 bases and 2 bases, with 7 bases remaining between them. The CDR3 is made up of 12 amino acids. This CDR3 is CSASRVQETQYF. CDR3 DNA: TGCAGTGCTAGTCGAGTACAAGAGACCCAGTACTTC.

This clone has a handful of counts. V and J are TRBV5-4 and TRBJ1-1; the match to TRBD1 covers 7 bases. This CDR3 contains 15 residues. J lost 1 base, V lost 4 bases, and 7 bases had no gene match. CDR1 SGHNT and CDR2 YYREEE come from the germline V gene (reference sequence). The CDR3 coding sequence is TGTGCCAGCAGCCTCGAAGGGGGCGCGAACACTGAAGCTTTCTTT. Translating it yields CASSLEGGANTEAFF.

Written as DNA, the CDR3 is TGTGCCACCAGCAGACTGGGGGGTCGGGATGGTCAGCCCCAGCATTTT. It is translated as CATSRLGGRDGQPQHF. V and J are TRBV15 and TRBJ1-5, with D perhaps matching TRBD1 (5 bases). The CDR3 is made up of 16 amino acids. V lost 2 bases to trimming and J lost 6 bases, with 17 bases between them. Germline V CDR1 and CDR2: LNHNV, YYDKDF (reference sequence).

This sequence joins TRBV7-2 and TRBJ2-1; no definite D call. Per the germline V gene, CDR1 is SGHTA and CDR2 is FQGNSA. The V and J ends lost 5 bases and 4 bases respectively, with 9 bases between them. This CDR3 region has 13 residues. As DNA, the CDR3 is TGTGCCAGCAGCCCTCTCCCGTACAATGAGCAGTTCTTC. It encodes CASSPLPYNEQFF.

This clone has more than one count but fewer than ten. This sequence joins TRBV6-6 and TRBJ1-2; tentative D call: TRBD1 (6 bases). The CDR3 runs to 14 residues. The germline V and J ends were trimmed by 2 bases and 2 bases, with 9 bases remaining between them. Germline V gene sequence: CDR1 MNHNY, CDR2 SVGAGI (reference sequence). DNA for the CDR3: TGTGCCAGCAGTTACCTCAGGGGAAACTATGGCTACACCTTC. This codes for CASSYLRGNYGYTF.

Comments on this clone: Other DNA sequences within the sample encode an identical CDR3. The CDR3 sequence is CASSLGGKNTEAFF. In nucleotides, the CDR3 is TGTGCCAGCAGCTTAGGCGGTAAGAACACTGAAGCTTTCTTT. This chain joins TRBV11-3 and TRBJ1-1; no clear D gene. Germline V lookup: CDR1 SGHNT, CDR2 YENEEA. V lost 1 base and J lost 1, with 7 bases in between. There are 14 residues in the CDR3.

The gene calls are TRBV7-9 and TRBJ2-2; D remains ambiguous. The CDR3 has 14 residues. With 1 base removed from V and 5 bases from J, the gap between germline ends came to 8 bases. CDR1 SEHNR and CDR2 FQNEAQ come from the germline V gene (reference sequence). The CDR3 reads CASSLDLGTGELFF. DNA of the CDR3: TGTGCCAGCAGCTTAGATTTAGGGACCGGGGAGCTGTTTTTT.

This clone appeared a few times. CDR3 in amino acids: CASSETSLNSPLHF. CDR3 bases: TGTGCCAGCAGTGAAACATCCTTGAATTCACCCCTCCACTTT. V gene TRBV25-1 combines with J gene TRBJ1-6; D remains ambiguous. Germline assignment: CDR1 MGHDK and CDR2 SYGVNS. CDR3 length: 14 residues. With 2 bases removed from V and 7 bases from J, the gap between germline ends came to 9 bases.

The chain carries TRBV19 and TRBJ2-3; 9 bases match TRBD2. The CDR3 extends over 17 amino acids. From germline, CDR1 is LNHDA and CDR2 SQIVND (reference sequence). Trimming took 4 bases from V and 4 from J; bases not matched to a gene: 12. CDR3 nucleotides: TGTGCCAGTAGTAGTCGCCGGACTAGCGCTCTCCCAGATACGCAGTATTTT. Amino acids: CASSSRRTSALPDTQYF.

As regards this clone: Mismatch with germline at one junction end may stem from a read error. CDR3 loop: CASTLAGGPVRNEQFF. Here the CDR3 DNA reads TGTGCCAGCACTTTAGCGGGGGGGCCAGTACGGAATGAGCAGTTCTTC. V gene TRBV27 combines with J gene TRBJ2-1, with 11 bases that match TRBD2. CDR1 is MNHEY, CDR2 SMNVEV, per germline (reference sequence). There are 16 residues in the CDR3.

This sequence joins TRBV27 and TRBJ1-1, with a possible D match to TRBD1 (5 bases). Germline CDR1 is MNHEY and CDR2 is SMNVEV (reference sequence). The CDR3 has 16 amino acids. Deletions cut 3 bases from V and 1 base from J, with 15 bases between. CDR3 in DNA: TGTGCCAGCAGTTTTTTGGGGGGTCGGCGGAACACTGAAGCTTTCTTT. Protein product: CASSFLGGRRNTEAFF.

V gene TRBV2 combines with J gene TRBJ2-5; tentative D call: TRBD2 (6 bases). The V and J ends lost 7 bases and 5 bases respectively, with 17 bases between them. The CDR3 has 14 residues. From germline, CDR1 is SNHLY and CDR2 FYNNEI. In nucleotides, the CDR3 is TGTGCCAGCACCCTGACTAGGGGTTACGAGACCCAGTACTTC. Residues: CASTLTRGYETQYF.

J is TRBJ1-2 and V is TRBV14; D perhaps matches TRBD1 (5 bases). This CDR3 is 15 amino acids long. Germline lookup yields CDR1 SGHDN and CDR2 FVKESK. With 4 bases removed from V and 6 bases from J, the gap between germline ends came to 18 bases. The chain's CDR3 is CASSLNSPVGDGYTF. The CDR3 bases are TGTGCCAGCAGCCTAAATTCCCCCGTGGGGGATGGCTACACCTTC.

The chain employs TRBV5-4 and TRBJ2-5, with 10 positions matching TRBD2. The CDR3 totals 17 residues. The V gene end was trimmed by 1 base and the J gene end by 1 base; junction bases not matched to a gene: 7. In germline, CDR1 is SGHNT, CDR2 YYREEE (reference sequence). The CDR3 DNA sequence: TGTGCCAGCAGCTTGACCCTACTAGCGGGGATCCAAGAGACCCAGTACTTC. Translating it yields CASSLTLLAGIQETQYF. The complete variable domain, with remaining parts taken from reference TRBV5-4 and TRBJ2-5, reads ETGVTQSPTHLIKTRGQQVTLRCSSQSGHNTVSWYQQALGQGPQFIFQYYREEENGRGNFPPRFSGLQFPNYSSELNVNALELDDSALYLCASSLTLLAGIQETQYFGPGTRLLVL.

The chain uses TRBV25-1 and TRBJ1-1; 12 nucleotides match TRBD1. This CDR3 region has 17 residues. Losses at the gene ends were 4 bases for V and 4 bases for J; bases not matched to a gene: 10. CDR1 and CDR2 from the germline V gene are MGHDK and SYGVNS. The CDR3 bases are TGTGCCAGCAGTGTCCCCGGGACAGGGGGCAGGGGCACTGAAGCTTTCTTT. Its translation is CASSVPGTGGRGTEAFF.

This sequence joins TRBV3-1 (or the pseudogene TRBV3-2) and TRBJ2-2; D gene ambiguous. This CDR3 is built from 13 residues. Deletions cut 2 bases from V and 4 bases from J, with 5 bases between. Germline V lookup: CDR1 LGHDT, CDR2 YNNKEL (reference sequence). The CDR3 reads CASSQLTTGELFF. DNA of the CDR3: TGTGCCAGCAGCCAACTCACCACCGGGGAGCTGTTTTTT.

V and J are TRBV7-2 and TRBJ2-5; D may be TRBD1 or TRBD2 (6 bases each). V was clipped by 3 bases and J by 5 bases, with 13 bases between them. CDR3 length: 14 residues. The germline CDR1 and CDR2 sequences are SGHTA and FQGNSA. The CDR3 here is CASSFRGAVETQYF. Written as DNA, the CDR3 is TGTGCCAGCAGCTTTAGGGGGGCAGTCGAGACCCAGTACTTC.

The genes are TRBV5-6 and TRBJ2-7, with D maybe TRBD1 (5 bases). Germline CDR1 reads SGHDT; CDR2 reads YYEEEE. This CDR3 is 14 amino acids long. The ends were cut back, 2 bases at V and 0 bases at J, with 9 bases in the middle. CDR3 in DNA: TGTGCCAGCAGCTTCGGCAGGGTCTCCTACGAGCAGTACTTC. This sequence encodes CASSFGRVSYEQYF. The whole variable domain, filled in from reference TRBV5-6 and TRBJ2-7, reads DAGVTQSPTHLIKTRGQQVTLRCSPKSGHDTVSWYQQALGQGPQFIFQYYEEEERQRGNFPDRFSGHQFPNYSSELNVNALLLGDSALYLCASSFGRVSYEQYFGPGTRLTVT.